This TCR beta chain was identified during a study of cytomegalovirus exposure and HLA in healthy donors. Findings of the study overall: Likely technical artifact: a cluster of highly shared sequence variants. Across donors, sequencing depth was assumed by presence/absence analyses to be roughly uniform. Most CMV-associated TCR beta chains were later found to appear HLA-restricted. Most TCR sequences proved rare, with some public TCRs found in many donors.

There are 15 residues in the CDR3. Trimming cost V 7 bases and J 2 bases, with 15 bases left between them. The germline V gene has CDR1 SNHLY and CDR2 FYNNEI. Comments on this clone: Its antigen remains unidentified.

It was with 60 Vbeta and 13 Jbeta primers that the PCR ran. Sequencing was performed with immunoSEQ multiplex PCR; in TCRdb, only in-frame clones are kept and a portion is missing. The repertoire holds around 49,000 clones, with about three quarters as singletons. The clonotype was recovered from a man aged 25 to 40 in good health and CMV-seropositive. The sample comprised PBMCs. The chain joins TRBV2 to TRBJ1-5; D uncertain. CDR3 sequence reads: CASNGDRGGNQPQHF. CDR3 nucleotides: TGTGCCAGCAATGGCGATCGCGGGGGCAATCAGCCCCAGCATTTT.